This TCR beta chain was profiled in a study of cytomegalovirus exposure and HLA in healthy donors (dated by TCRdb to between 2016 and 2019). A note on the overall study: An earlier analysis of 550 to 700 of the donors reported roughly 300 Gb of sequence data and 100 million to 140 million unique TCR beta sequences from about 179 million T cells. An early release covering over 500 HLA-typed donors comprised 250 to 350 gigabases of sequencing data and 65 million to 100 million unique TCR sequences. The genetic ancestry cluster associated with self-reported Caucasian donors included over 80% of the approximately 430 genotyped donors. The study was designed to test whether signatures of past pathogen exposure could be identified by cataloging public T cell receptors. The T cell repertoires of roughly 660 subjects were profiled by immunosequencing and related to cytomegalovirus serostatus. Besides the first cohort of under 700 subjects, a separate validation cohort made up of 95 to 150 different subjects was used. High-throughput TCR immunosequencing, statistical association of individual TCRs with disease status, and machine learning were combined to predict cytomegalovirus infection status. A later analysis re-examined previously published TCR beta repertoires from 500 to 700 donors and added high-resolution HLA genotyping to investigate patterns of TCR occurrence. Rather than drawing on any new phenotypic data, the later analysis identified candidate immune exposures from TCR beta sequences and the way those sequences occurred across donors. To decide whether each TCR beta V gene segment behaved as functional or pseudogenic, an earlier analysis of approximately 590 of the donors relied on high-throughput TCR beta sequencing. Donor age, sex, ethnicity and CMV serostatus were collected together with the repertoire data. In a later genetic analysis, genome-wide SNP genotypes for 398 of the 666 donors were used, and that subset was treated as a discovery cohort. All discovery cohort repertoires had been generated on a single sequencing platform. Both class I and class II loci were covered by HLA typing, at four-digit resolution. Typing coverage differed by locus: A, B, C, DRB1 and DQB1 were typed in roughly 620-630 donors, DQA1 in about 500, DPA1 in some 610, and DPB1 in 472. Several DR-DQ haplotypes were treated as single units for association and clustering because of strong linkage in the cohort. Across some 400 genotyped donors of the cohort, an average of roughly 230,000 unique TCR beta nucleotide sequences per donor were sequenced, and approximately 17% of those sequences were non-productive. What the research found in general, with its limitations: In a later genetic analysis, fewer N-insertions in productive TCRs were reported among donors in an Asian-associated ancestry cluster than the roughly 710-donor mean. Across donors, most TCR sequences were observed very rarely, whereas some public TCRs were present in many individuals. The presence/absence analyses assumed that sequencing depth was roughly uniform across donors, and that assumption may not be true. At a false discovery rate of 0.05, a later analysis linked fewer than 20,000 TCR beta sequences to specific HLA alleles. Most CMV-associated TCR beta chains appeared to be HLA-restricted in a later analysis, and the HLA associations seemed to be driven largely by CMV exposure. The sequencing pipeline was judged likely to have produced a cluster of highly shared sequence variants as a technical artifact. A further reported finding was that TCR beta sequences accurately predicted the HLA-A and HLA-B alleles for most subjects in the first cohort. Correlated functional status among segregating V segments might be attributable to linkage disequilibrium, but an unknown experimental factor could not be ruled out. V-gene and J-gene trimming of TCR beta chains was associated with a missense DCLRE1C variant in a later genetic analysis, and the association was replicated in an independent cohort. A total of fewer than 200 TCR beta chains were listed by the study as associated with cytomegalovirus. For the cohort, immune exposure information was limited to CMV serostatus. In vitro tests confirmed that a few of the cytomegalovirus-associated TCR beta chains recognize cytomegalovirus antigens. In an earlier analysis of approximately 590 of the donors, most TCR beta V segments were observed in productive rearrangements about 87% or about 30% of the time, broadly matching IMGT annotations. In a later analysis, TCR association rates were found to vary across HLA loci, with the most associated TCRs seen for DRB1 alleles and the fewest for HLA-C alleles. The earlier analysis of fewer than 750 of the donors excluded some 15 rarely observed V segments, including chromosome 9 orphons, because counts were too low. Only TCR beta chains were sequenced in this cohort, and the absence of alpha or paired-chain data limited detectable features. The authors suggested that the approach could potentially be generalized to other disease states and immunological phenotypes. Because HLA typing was missing for some donors at each locus, association tests included only the typed subset. Compared with equally common non-associated chains, HLA-associated TCR beta chains in a later analysis were more clonally expanded and had lower generation probabilities. Assigning TCR associations to individual alleles was difficult when HLA alleles, especially DR and DQ, strongly co-occurred. In both the original and validation cohorts, the classifier was reported to diagnose cytomegalovirus status with high specificity and sensitivity. A later analysis reported that several top co-occurrence clusters appeared linked to parvovirus B19, influenza, CMV and Epstein-Barr virus.

The protocol used for the library was the immunoSEQ multiplex PCR assay. For the multiplex PCR, a mixture combining 60 forward primers for TCR Vbeta segments and 13 reverse primers for TCR Jbeta segments was used. A multiplex PCR assay on genomic DNA amplified the CDR3 region of rearranged TCR beta genes. On the Illumina HiSeq System, the amplified TCR beta libraries were sequenced as 87-base-pair reads. The source study handled its data this way. A later analysis tallied 80 million to 95 million unique TCR beta chains across the approximately 670 repertoires, and approximately 11 million of those chains were shared by two or more donors. A nearest-neighbor algorithm error-corrected the raw reads and collapsed the reads into unique sequences, merging closely related sequences to remove PCR and sequencing errors. V, D and J gene segments were assigned by aligning CDR3 sequences to IMGT reference sequences. For a sequence to be retained, at least a six-nucleotide match to both a V gene segment and a J gene segment was required. A rearrangement counted as productive if the CDR3 had no stop codons and remained in frame with V and J, and every other rearrangement counted as non-productive. CDR3 was defined according to IMGT convention as the region running from the second conserved V-encoded cysteine to the conserved J-encoded phenylalanine. The earlier analysis of some 550 of the donors excluded any sequence lacking an unambiguous match to a single V gene segment. In an earlier analysis of some 590 of the donors, a V segment was called functional when productive rearrangements were above 56.7%, and segregating when the standard deviation between donors exceeded 5%. A statistical classification framework was built for diagnosing cytomegalovirus status from the catalog of TCR beta chain sequences. In a later analysis, V and J genes were assigned by comparing TCR nucleotide sequences against IMGT/GENE-DB human TR gene sequences. A later analysis assigned CDR3 sequences and most-parsimonious VDJ recombination scenarios with the TCRdist pipeline. In a later analysis, each TCR beta chain was defined by its CDR3 amino acid sequence together with its V-gene family, and reads lacking a unique V-gene family were excluded. As a way to deal with suspected cross-contamination and a sequencing artifact, a later analysis dropped 500 to 700 nucleotide sequences that were highly shared and had low generation probability. A later analysis calculated a clonal expansion index for each public chain from normalized within-repertoire ranks of inferred template counts. In a later analysis, generation probabilities were computed with a VDJ recombination model fitted to out-of-frame rearrangements, and the resulting probabilities were checked against IGoR. In a later analysis, TCR-TCR, TCR-HLA and TCR-CMV co-occurrence was scored with hypergeometric tests, and a repertoire-size bias correction was applied to TCR pairs. A later analysis estimated false discovery rates by permuting HLA or CMV assignments 20 times. A later analysis grouped co-occurring TCRs with DBSCAN, adding TCRdist sequence similarity when clustering within HLA-allele-positive subsets. Co-occurrence clustering excluded repertoires with fewer than 30,000 or more than 120,000 public chains, plus five with anomalous nucleotide sharing. Entries here come from immuneACCESS through TCRdb and include only in-frame sequences with V and J called. Some clones fail to appear in such tables; in the studies checked, an unresolved V gene covers under half of the shortfall, and the cause of the remainder is unknown. The V and J calls and clone size come from that table; D and trimming were worked out from the DNA. The sample yields around 180,000 clones; approximately 80% were counted once. The ten largest clones add up to 1.1% of the sample.

To note about this clone: Its specific antigen is unknown. Base qualities are not recorded, but no much larger clone differs from it by a single base.

The cohort was made up of under 800 healthy bone marrow donors. Cohort members were all nominally healthy when sampled, although unrecorded immune exposures were likely present. The donor was CMV seronegative and was included in the group of several hundred seronegative cohort members. Each donor provided a peripheral blood sample, and peripheral blood mononuclear cells were used for TCR beta sequencing. Genomic DNA extraction from the blood cell samples was performed with the Qiagen DNeasy Blood Extraction Kit. The clonotype originates from a woman in her thirties or forties in good health and CMV-seronegative. The sample consisted of PBMCs.

The nucleotide sequence reads TGTGCCAGCAGCCCGGGACTCAATGAGCAGTTCTTC. The resulting protein is CASSPGLNEQFF. In this chain, TRBV7-2 is recombined with TRBJ2-1; the D gene is perhaps TRBD2, from 6 matching bases. The CDR3 has 12 amino acids, counting the end cysteine and phenylalanine. Only the CDR3 portion is preserved as DNA: 36 bases, with reading frame beginning at the first base. V is clipped by 5 bases and J by 6 bases, and the sequence between their germline boundaries is 8 bases long. According to the germline V gene, CDR1 reads SGHTA and CDR2 reads FQGNSA.